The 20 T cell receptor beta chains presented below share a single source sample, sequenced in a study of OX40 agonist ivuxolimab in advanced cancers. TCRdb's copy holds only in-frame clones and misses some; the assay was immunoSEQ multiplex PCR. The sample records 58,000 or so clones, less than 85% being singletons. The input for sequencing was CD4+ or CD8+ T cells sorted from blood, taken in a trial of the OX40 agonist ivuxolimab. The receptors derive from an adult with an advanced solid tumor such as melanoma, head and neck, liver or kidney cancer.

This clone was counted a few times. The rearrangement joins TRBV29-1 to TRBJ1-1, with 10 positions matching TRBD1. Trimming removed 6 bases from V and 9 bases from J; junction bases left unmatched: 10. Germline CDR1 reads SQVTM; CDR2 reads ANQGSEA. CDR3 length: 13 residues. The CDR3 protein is CSVTGTGARKAFF. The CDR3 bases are TGCAGCGTCACCGGGACAGGGGCTAGGAAAGCTTTCTTT.

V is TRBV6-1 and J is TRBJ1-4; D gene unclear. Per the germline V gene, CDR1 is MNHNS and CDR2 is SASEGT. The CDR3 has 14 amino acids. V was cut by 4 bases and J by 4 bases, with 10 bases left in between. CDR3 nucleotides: TGTGCCAGCAGTGGGACGGTGTTTAATGAAAAACTGTTTTTT. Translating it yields CASSGTVFNEKLFF.

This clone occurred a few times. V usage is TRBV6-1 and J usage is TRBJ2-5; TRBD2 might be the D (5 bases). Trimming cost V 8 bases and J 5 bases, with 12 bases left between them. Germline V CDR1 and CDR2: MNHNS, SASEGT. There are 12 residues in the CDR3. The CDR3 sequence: CASAARAETQYF. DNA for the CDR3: TGTGCCAGCGCGGCGAGGGCGGAGACCCAGTACTTC.

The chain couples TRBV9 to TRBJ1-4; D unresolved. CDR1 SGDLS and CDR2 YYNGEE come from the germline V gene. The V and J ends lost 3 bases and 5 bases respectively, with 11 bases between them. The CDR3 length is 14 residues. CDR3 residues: CASSADMSNEKLFF. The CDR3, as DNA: TGTGCCAGCAGCGCAGATATGAGCAATGAAAAACTGTTTTTT.

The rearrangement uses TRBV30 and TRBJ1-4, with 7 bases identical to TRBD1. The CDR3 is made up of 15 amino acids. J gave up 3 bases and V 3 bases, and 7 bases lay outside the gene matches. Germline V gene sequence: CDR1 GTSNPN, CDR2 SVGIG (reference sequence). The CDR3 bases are TGTGCCTGGAGAAAAGAGGGGGCGGCTAATGAAAAACTGTTTTTT. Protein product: CAWRKEGAANEKLFF.

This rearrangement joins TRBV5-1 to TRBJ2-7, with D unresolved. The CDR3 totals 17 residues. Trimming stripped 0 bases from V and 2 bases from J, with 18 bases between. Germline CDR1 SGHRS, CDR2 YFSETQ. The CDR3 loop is CASSLASTAIKAYEQYF. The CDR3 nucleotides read TGCGCCAGCAGCTTGGCCTCTACAGCGATTAAGGCCTACGAGCAGTACTTC.

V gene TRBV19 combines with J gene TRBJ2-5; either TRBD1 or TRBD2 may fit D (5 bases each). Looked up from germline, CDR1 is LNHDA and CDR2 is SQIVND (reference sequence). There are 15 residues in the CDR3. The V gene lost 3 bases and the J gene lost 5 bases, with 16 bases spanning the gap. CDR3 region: CASSIRDREGETQYF. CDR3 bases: TGTGCCAGTAGTATCCGGGACCGGGAAGGGGAGACCCAGTACTTC.

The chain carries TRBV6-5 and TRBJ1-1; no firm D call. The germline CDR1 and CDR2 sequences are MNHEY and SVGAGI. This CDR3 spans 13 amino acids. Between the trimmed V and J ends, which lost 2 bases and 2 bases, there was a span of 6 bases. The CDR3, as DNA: TGTGCCAGCAGTTACGACGAAAACACTGAAGCTTTCTTT. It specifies CASSYDENTEAFF.

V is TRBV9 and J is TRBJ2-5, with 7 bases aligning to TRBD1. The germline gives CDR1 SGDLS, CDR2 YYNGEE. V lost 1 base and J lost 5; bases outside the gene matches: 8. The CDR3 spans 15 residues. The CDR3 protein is CASSVKQGISETQYF. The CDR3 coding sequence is TGTGCCAGCAGCGTAAAACAGGGGATCAGTGAGACCCAGTACTTC.

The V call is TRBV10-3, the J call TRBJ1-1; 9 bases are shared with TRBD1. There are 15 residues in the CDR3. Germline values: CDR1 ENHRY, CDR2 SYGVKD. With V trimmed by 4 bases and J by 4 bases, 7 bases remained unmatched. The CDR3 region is CAISGMTGGSTEAFF. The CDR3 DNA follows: TGTGCCATCAGTGGTATGACAGGGGGTAGCACTGAAGCTTTCTTT.

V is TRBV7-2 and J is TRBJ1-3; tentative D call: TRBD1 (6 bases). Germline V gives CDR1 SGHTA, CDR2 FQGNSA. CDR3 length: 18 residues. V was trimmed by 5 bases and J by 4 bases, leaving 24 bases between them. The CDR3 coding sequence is TGTGCCAGCAGCCCGGGACGGCCAGGACAGCGTTTGGGAAACACCATATATTTT. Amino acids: CASSPGRPGQRLGNTIYF.

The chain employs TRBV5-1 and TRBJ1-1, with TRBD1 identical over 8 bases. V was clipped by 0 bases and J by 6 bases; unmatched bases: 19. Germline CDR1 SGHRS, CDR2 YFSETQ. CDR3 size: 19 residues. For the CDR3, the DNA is TGCGCCAGCAGCTTGGTGCCCATCCCCTTCTCGGACAGGGACTCTGAAGCTTTCTTT. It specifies CASSLVPIPFSDRDSEAFF.

CDR3 sequence reads: CASKETDNSPLHF. The CDR3 nucleotides read TGTGCCAGTAAGGAGACAGATAATTCACCCCTCCACTTT. V gene TRBV19 combines with J gene TRBJ1-6; D may be TRBD1 (5 bases). CDR1 and CDR2 (germline): LNHDA, SQIVND (reference sequence). V was clipped by 7 bases and J by 5 bases, with 9 bases between them. This CDR3 region has 13 residues.

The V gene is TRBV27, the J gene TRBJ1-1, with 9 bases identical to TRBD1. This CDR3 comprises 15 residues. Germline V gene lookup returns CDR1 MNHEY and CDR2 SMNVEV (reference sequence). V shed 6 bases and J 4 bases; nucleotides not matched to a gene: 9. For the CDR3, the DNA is TGTGCCAGCAGCCCCGGACAGGGGAGGTTCACTGAAGCTTTCTTT. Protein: CASSPGQGRFTEAFF.

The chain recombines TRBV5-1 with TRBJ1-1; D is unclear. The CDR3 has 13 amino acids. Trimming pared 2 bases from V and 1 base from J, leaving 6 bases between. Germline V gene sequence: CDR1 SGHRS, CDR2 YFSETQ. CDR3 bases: TGCGCCAGCAGCTTTAACTCGAACACTGAAGCTTTCTTT. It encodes CASSFNSNTEAFF. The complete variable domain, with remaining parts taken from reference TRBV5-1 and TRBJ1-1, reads KAGVTQTPRYLIKTRGQQVTLSCSPISGHRSVSWYQQTPGQGLQFLFEYFSETQRNKGNFPGRFSGRQFSNSRSEMNVSTLELGDSALYLCASSFNSNTEAFFGQGTRLTVV.

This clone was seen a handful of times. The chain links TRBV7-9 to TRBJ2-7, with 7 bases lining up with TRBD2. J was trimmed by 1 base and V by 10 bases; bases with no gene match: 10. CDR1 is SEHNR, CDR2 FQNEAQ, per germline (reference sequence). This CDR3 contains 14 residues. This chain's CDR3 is CATGGRDGSYEQYF. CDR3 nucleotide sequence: TGTGCCACGGGAGGCCGAGACGGTTCCTACGAGCAGTACTTC.

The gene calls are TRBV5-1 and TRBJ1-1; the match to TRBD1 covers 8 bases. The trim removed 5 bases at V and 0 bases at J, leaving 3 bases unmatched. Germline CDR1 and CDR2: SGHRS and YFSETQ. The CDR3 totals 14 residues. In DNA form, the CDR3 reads TGCGCCAGCAGTCGACAGGGGCTGAACACTGAAGCTTTCTTT. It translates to CASSRQGLNTEAFF.

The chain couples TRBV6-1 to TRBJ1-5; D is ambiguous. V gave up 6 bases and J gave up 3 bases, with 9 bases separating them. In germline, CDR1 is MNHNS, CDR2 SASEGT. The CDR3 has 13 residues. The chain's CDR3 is CASRLDFNQPQHF. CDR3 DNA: TGTGCCAGCAGACTCGACTTCAATCAGCCCCAGCATTTT.

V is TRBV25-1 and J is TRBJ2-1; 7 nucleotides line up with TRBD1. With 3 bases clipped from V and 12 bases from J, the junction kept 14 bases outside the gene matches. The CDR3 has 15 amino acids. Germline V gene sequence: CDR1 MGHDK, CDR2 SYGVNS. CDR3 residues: CASSDPGQQVKGQFF. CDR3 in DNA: TGTGCCAGCAGTGACCCGGGACAGCAGGTGAAAGGGCAGTTCTTC.

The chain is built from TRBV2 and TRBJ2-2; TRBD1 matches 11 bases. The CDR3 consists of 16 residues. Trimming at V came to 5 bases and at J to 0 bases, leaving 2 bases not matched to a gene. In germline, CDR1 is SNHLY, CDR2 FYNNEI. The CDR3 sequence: CASSRDRGTNTGELFF. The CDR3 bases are TGTGCCAGCAGTCGGGACAGGGGGACGAACACCGGGGAGCTGTTTTTT.